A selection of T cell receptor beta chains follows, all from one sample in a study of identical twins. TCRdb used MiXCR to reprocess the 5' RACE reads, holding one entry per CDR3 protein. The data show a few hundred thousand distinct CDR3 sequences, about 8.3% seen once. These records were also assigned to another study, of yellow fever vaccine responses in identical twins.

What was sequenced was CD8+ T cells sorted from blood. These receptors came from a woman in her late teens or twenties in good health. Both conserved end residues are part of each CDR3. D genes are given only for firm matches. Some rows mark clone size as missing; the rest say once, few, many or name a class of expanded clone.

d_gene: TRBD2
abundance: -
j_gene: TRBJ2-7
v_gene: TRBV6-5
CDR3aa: CASSLRLAGSYEQYF
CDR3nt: TGTGCCAGCAGTTTGAGACTAGCGGGGTCCTACGAGCAGTACTTC

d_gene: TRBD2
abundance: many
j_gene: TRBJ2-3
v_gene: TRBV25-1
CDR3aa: CASSEWVAGDTDTQYF
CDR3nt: TGTGCCAGCAGTGAATGGGTCGCGGGAGACACAGATACGCAGTATTTT

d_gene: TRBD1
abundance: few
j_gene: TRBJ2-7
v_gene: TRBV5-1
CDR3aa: CASSSDSGTAYEQYF
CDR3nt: TGCGCCAGCAGCTCGGATTCCGGGACAGCCTACGAGCAGTACTTC

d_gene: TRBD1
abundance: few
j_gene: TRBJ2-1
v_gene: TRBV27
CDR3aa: CASSRGQAPLREQFF
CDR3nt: TGTGCCAGCAGTCGTGGACAGGCACCTCTAAGAGAGCAGTTCTTC

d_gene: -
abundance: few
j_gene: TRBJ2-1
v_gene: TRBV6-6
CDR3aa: CASSPFGNEQFF
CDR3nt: TGTGCCAGCAGTCCCTTCGGGAATGAGCAGTTCTTC

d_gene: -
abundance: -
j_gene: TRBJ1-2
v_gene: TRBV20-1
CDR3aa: CSPKAPDRNYGYTF
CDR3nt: TGCAGTCCTAAAGCCCCAGACAGAAACTATGGCTACACCTTC

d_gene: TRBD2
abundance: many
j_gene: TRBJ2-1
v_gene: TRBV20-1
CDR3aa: CSAWGLAGEYNEQFF
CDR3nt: TGCAGTGCCTGGGGACTAGCGGGAGAGTACAATGAGCAGTTCTTC

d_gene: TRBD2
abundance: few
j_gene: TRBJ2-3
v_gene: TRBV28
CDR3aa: CASSSGLAGGGDTQYF
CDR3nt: TGTGCCAGCAGTTCGGGACTAGCGGGGGGTGGAGATACGCAGTATTTT

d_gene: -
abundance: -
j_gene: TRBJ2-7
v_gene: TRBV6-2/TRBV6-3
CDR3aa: CASKPGGYEQYF
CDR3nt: TGTGCCAGCAAACCTGGAGGCTACGAGCAGTACTTC

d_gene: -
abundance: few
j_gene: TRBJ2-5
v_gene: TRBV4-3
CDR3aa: CASSQGRTGPPGLPYF
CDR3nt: TGCGCCAGCAGCCAAGGACGGACGGGACCCCCGGGTTTGCCTTACTTC

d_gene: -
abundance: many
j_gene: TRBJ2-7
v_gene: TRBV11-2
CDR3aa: CASSLAGGNEQYF
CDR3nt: TGTGCCAGCAGCTTAGCCGGGGGCAACGAGCAGTACTTC

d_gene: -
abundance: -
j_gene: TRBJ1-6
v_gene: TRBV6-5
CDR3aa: CASSYSAGSVSPLHF
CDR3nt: TGTGCCAGCAGTTACTCTGCAGGGTCGGTGTCACCCCTCCACTTT

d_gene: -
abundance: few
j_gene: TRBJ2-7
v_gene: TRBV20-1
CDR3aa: CSARDRRAPRSYEQYF
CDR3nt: TGCAGTGCTAGAGACCGACGGGCGCCCCGCTCCTACGAGCAGTACTTC

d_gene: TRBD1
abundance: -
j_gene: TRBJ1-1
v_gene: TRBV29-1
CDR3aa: CSVPTPRQGLGGATEAFF
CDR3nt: TGCAGCGTTCCCACCCCCCGACAGGGTCTCGGGGGGGCCACTGAAGCTTTCTTT

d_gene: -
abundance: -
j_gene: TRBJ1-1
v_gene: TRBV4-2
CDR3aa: CASSQDIGEPNTEAFF
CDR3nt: TGTGCCAGCAGCCAAGATATAGGGGAACCGAACACTGAAGCTTTCTTT

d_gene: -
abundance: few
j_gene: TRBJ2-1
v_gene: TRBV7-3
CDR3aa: CASSPFDRHNEQFF
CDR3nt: TGTGCCAGCAGTCCCTTTGACAGGCACAATGAGCAGTTCTTC

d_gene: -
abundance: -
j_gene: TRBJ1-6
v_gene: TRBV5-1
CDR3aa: CASSDAGQSSYNSPLHF
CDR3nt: TGCGCCAGCAGCGATGCTGGTCAGAGCTCCTATAATTCACCCCTCCACTTT

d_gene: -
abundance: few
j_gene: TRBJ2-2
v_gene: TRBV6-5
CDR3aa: CASSFVVTGELFF
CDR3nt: TGTGCCAGCAGTTTTGTTGTCACCGGGGAGCTGTTTTTT

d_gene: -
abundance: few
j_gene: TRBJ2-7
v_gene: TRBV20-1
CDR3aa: CSARGRLGPYEQYF
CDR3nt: TGCAGTGCTAGGGGCAGGCTTGGTCCCTACGAGCAGTACTTC

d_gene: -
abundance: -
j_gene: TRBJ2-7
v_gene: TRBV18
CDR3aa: CASSPLGRAFSYEQYF
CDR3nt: TGTGCCAGCTCACCACTGGGGAGAGCCTTCTCCTACGAGCAGTACTTC

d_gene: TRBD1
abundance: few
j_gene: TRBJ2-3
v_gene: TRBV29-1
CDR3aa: CSVEPQGTGGRRRGNTDTQYF
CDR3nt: TGCAGCGTTGAACCACAGGGGACAGGGGGCCGTCGGCGGGGGAACACAGATACGCAGTATTTT

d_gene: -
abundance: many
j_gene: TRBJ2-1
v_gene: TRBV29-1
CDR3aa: CSGSYNEQFF
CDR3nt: TGCAGCGGATCCTACAATGAGCAGTTCTTC

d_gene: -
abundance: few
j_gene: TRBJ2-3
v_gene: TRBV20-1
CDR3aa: CSARDQILGAGADTQYF
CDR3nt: TGCAGTGCTAGAGACCAGATATTGGGGGCAGGGGCAGATACGCAGTATTTT

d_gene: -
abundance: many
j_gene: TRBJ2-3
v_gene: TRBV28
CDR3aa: CASSLNARGRWDTQYF
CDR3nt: TGTGCCAGCAGTTTGAATGCGCGGGGGCGATGGGATACGCAGTATTTT

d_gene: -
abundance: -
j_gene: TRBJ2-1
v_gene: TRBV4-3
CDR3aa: CASSQDPFPPGSSYNEQFF
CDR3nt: TGCGCCAGCAGCCAAGACCCGTTCCCGCCCGGGAGCTCCTACAATGAGCAGTTCTTC

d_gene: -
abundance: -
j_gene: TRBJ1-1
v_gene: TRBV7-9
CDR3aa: CASSTLPGWSEAFF
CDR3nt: TGTGCCAGCAGCACATTACCCGGGTGGTCCGAAGCTTTCTTT

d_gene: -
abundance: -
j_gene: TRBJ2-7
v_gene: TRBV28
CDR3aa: CASGPGLHCEQYF
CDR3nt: TGTGCCAGCGGCCCCGGGCTCCACTGCGAGCAGTACTTC

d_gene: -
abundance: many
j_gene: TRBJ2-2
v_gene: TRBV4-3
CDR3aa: CASSQDQYGAGELFF
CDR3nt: TGCGCCAGCAGCCAAGATCAATACGGGGCCGGGGAGCTGTTTTTT

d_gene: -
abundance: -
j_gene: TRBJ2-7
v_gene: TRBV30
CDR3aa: CAFGLKPSYEQYF
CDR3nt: TGTGCCTTTGGACTAAAACCCTCCTACGAGCAGTACTTC

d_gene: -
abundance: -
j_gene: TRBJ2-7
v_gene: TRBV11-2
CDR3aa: CASSLGSEDEQYF
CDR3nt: TGTGCCAGCAGCTTAGGGTCGGAGGACGAGCAGTACTTC

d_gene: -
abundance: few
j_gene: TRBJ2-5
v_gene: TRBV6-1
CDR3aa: CASNPTRVAETQYF
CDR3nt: TGTGCCAGCAACCCTACCAGGGTCGCAGAGACCCAGTACTTC

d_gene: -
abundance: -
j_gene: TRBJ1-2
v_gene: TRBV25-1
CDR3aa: CASSEFRDGGYTF
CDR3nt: TGTGCCAGCAGTGAATTTAGGGACGGTGGCTACACCTTC

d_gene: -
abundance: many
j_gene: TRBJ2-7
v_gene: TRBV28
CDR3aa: CASSFRGSSYEQYF
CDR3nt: TGTGCCAGCAGTTTCCGCGGCAGCTCCTACGAGCAGTACTTC

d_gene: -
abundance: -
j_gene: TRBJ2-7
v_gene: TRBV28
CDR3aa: CASSSRTAITGLGAYEQYF
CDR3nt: TGTGCCAGCAGTTCAAGAACCGCGATTACAGGCTTAGGGGCCTACGAGCAGTACTTC

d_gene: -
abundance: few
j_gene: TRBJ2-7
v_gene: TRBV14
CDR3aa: CASSQVNRAYEQYF
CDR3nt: TGTGCCAGCAGCCAAGTGAACAGAGCCTACGAGCAGTACTTC

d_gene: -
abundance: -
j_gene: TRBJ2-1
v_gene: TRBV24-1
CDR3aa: CATSDLEGESSYNEQFF
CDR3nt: TGTGCCACCAGTGATCTCGAGGGTGAGAGCTCCTACAATGAGCAGTTCTTC

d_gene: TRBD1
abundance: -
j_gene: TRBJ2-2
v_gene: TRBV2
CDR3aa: CASSRTGLANTGELFF
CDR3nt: TGTGCCAGCAGCCGGACAGGGTTAGCGAACACCGGGGAGCTGTTTTTT

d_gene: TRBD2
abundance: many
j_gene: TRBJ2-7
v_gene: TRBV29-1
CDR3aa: CSVEAGGATGEQYF
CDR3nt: TGCAGCGTTGAGGCGGGGGGCGCAACGGGTGAGCAGTACTTC

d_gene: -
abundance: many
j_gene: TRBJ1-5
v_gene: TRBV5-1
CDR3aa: CASSPAGGSQPQHF
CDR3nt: TGCGCCAGCAGCCCGGCCGGGGGGAGTCAGCCCCAGCATTTT

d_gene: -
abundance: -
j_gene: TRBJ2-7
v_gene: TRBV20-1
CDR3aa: CSARGWGQREQYF
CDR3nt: TGCAGTGCTAGGGGGTGGGGGCAGAGAGAGCAGTACTTC

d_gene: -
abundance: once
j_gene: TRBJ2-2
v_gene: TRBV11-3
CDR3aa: CAAPERPADTGELFF
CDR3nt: TGTGCCGCCCCCGAAAGGCCTGCGGACACCGGGGAGCTGTTTTTT

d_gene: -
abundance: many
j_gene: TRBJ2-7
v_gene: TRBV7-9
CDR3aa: CASSLTSFESYEQYF
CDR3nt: TGTGCCAGCAGCTTAACGAGCTTCGAGTCCTACGAGCAGTACTTC

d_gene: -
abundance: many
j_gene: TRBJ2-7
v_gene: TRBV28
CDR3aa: CASRISRGNYEQYF
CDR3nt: TGTGCCAGCAGAATCAGTAGGGGCAATTACGAGCAGTACTTC

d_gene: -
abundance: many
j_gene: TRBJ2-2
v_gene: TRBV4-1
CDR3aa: CASSQGPGTYGGELFF
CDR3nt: TGCGCCAGCAGCCAAGGTCCGGGGACCTATGGCGGGGAGCTGTTTTTT

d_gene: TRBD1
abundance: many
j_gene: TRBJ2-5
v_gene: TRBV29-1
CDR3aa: CSVEEWTGRETQYF
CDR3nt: TGCAGCGTTGAAGAGTGGACAGGGAGAGAGACCCAGTACTTC